This T cell receptor beta chain comes out of a study of metastatic and nonmetastatic thyroid tumors. Study overall: Repertoire comparisons spanned blood and tumor or nodule tissue from malignant and benign thyroid patients.

In this sample, this clone turned up many times. Its matching antigen is unknown. Study-wide points: Versus benign nodules, malignant thyroid tumors reportedly had significantly higher TCR beta diversity, in blood and tumor.

CDR1 KGHDR and CDR2 SFDVKD come from the germline V gene. V was clipped by 4 bases and J by 8 bases, with 10 bases between them. This CDR3 spans 13 amino acids. The entire patient cohort was treatment-naive prior to thyroid surgery. TCRdb called clones again from the PCR reads with MiXCR. Of about 85,000 clones in the sample, roughly 8.6% are singletons; the top ten hold 8% to 10%. This chain uses TRBV24-1 with TRBJ2-2; D is unresolved. Sequenced input: blood. The source is a female donor with papillary thyroid cancer or a benign thyroid nodule (not recorded which). Some clones in this sample may be carry-over from other donors' samples. The CDR3 coding sequence is TGTGCCACCAGTGAGCTTCGTTCTGGGGAGCTGTTTTTT. This codes for CATSELRSGELFF.